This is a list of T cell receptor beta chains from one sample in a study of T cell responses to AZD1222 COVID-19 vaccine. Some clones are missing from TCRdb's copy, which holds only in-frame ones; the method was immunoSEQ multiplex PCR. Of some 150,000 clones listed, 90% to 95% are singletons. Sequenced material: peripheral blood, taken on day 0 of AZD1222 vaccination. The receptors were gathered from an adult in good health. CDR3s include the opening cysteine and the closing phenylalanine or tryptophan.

CDR3: CASSQFPGLGAGYTF; V: TRBV4-1; J: TRBJ1-2
CDR3: CASSPAGAYTDTQYF; V: TRBV7-2; J: TRBJ2-3
CDR3: CASSIENRETQYF; V: TRBV19; J: TRBJ2-5
CDR3: CATSKSRTGTGNTIYF; V: TRBV15; J: TRBJ1-3
CDR3: CASSLFRGQDNSGANVLTF; V: TRBV11-3; J: TRBJ2-6
CDR3: CASRQGATNEKLFF; V: TRBV5-1; J: TRBJ1-4
CDR3: CSVEDLTGNYGYTF; V: TRBV29-1; J: TRBJ1-2
CDR3: CAISEQGYNEQFF; V: TRBV10-3; J: TRBJ2-1
CDR3: CASSLATTGGNSPLHF; V: TRBV2; J: TRBJ1-6
CDR3: CASSLRTGWKQQYF; V: TRBV5-1; J: TRBJ2-7
CDR3: CASSLEVTYLNTEAFF; V: TRBV5-5; J: TRBJ1-1
CDR3: CASRTTVPGTDTQYF; V: TRBV6-5; J: TRBJ2-3
CDR3: CASSYSTSSATDTQYF; V: TRBV6-5; J: TRBJ2-3
CDR3: CASSPDRVYEQYF; V: TRBV18; J: TRBJ2-7
CDR3: CASSRTGSAHTDTQYF; V: TRBV7-9; J: TRBJ2-3
CDR3: CASSPDRGRETQYF; V: TRBV7-9; J: TRBJ2-5
CDR3: CASSTGTSGAREQFF; V: TRBV18; J: TRBJ2-1
CDR3: CASSIWDRGPDSPLHF; V: TRBV7-9; J: TRBJ1-6
CDR3: CASSYSVGPYEQYF; V: TRBV6-2/TRBV6-3; J: TRBJ2-7
CDR3: CASSEGLYNSPLHF; V: TRBV10-2; J: TRBJ1-6
CDR3: CASSLEGTAPGTQYF; V: TRBV5-1; J: TRBJ2-3
CDR3: CASGVSQLGNEKLFF; V: TRBV27; J: TRBJ1-4
CDR3: CASSPRGDADTQYF; V: TRBV18; J: TRBJ2-3
CDR3: CASSLGTGQGGKNIQYF; V: TRBV7-2; J: TRBJ2-4
CDR3: CSVDLQSHQGKLFF; V: TRBV29-1; J: TRBJ1-4
CDR3: CASSSRRQNIQYF; V: TRBV7-2; J: TRBJ2-4
CDR3: CAISDLTGGSTDTQYF; V: TRBV10-3; J: TRBJ2-3
CDR3: CASSQGGRGVTYEQYF; V: TRBV3-1/TRBV3-2; J: TRBJ2-7
CDR3: CASSPRTGHSGANVLTF; V: TRBV18; J: TRBJ2-6
CDR3: CASRPGSSNQPQHF; V: TRBV28; J: TRBJ1-5
CDR3: CASFGNSPLHF; V: TRBV6-5; J: TRBJ1-6
CDR3: CASSQVRGGSYNEQFF; V: TRBV14; J: TRBJ2-1
CDR3: CASIWGDPGSTEAFF; V: TRBV19; J: TRBJ1-1
CDR3: CASSQEGAGTQYF; V: TRBV4-3; J: TRBJ2-5
CDR3: CASSSGQGFTEAFF; V: TRBV10-1; J: TRBJ1-1
CDR3: CASSISRDLNEQYF; V: TRBV19; J: TRBJ2-7
CDR3: CASSEVARESGNTIYF; V: TRBV6-4; J: TRBJ1-3
CDR3: CASSQEQGLSPVQYF; V: TRBV4-1; J: TRBJ2-7
CDR3: CASSILGTDNEQFF; V: TRBV19; J: TRBJ2-1
CDR3: CASSRLASYNEQFF; V: TRBV6-5; J: TRBJ2-1
CDR3: CATGVGLNTEAFF; V: TRBV12-3/TRBV12-4; J: TRBJ1-1
CDR3: CSASGYEQYF; V: TRBV20-1; J: TRBJ2-7
CDR3: CASSMRGYPTNEQFF; V: TRBV19; J: TRBJ2-1
CDR3: CAISDPDRANEQFF; V: TRBV10-3; J: TRBJ2-1
CDR3: CSVEGSADTQYF; V: TRBV29-1; J: TRBJ2-3
CDR3: CASCSGTGMSSYNSPLHF; V: TRBV5-1; J: TRBJ1-6
CDR3: CASSLELPRDTQYF; V: TRBV5-1; J: TRBJ2-3
CDR3: CASSLAGLDTQYF; V: TRBV5-1; J: TRBJ2-3
CDR3: CAWSQGNREVQPQHF; V: TRBV30; J: TRBJ1-5
CDR3: CASSLDLTGGYQPQHF; V: TRBV11-2; J: TRBJ1-5
CDR3: CASSPARDRVTEAFF; V: TRBV6-6; J: TRBJ1-1
CDR3: CASSSNREPSYYEQYF; V: TRBV5-8; J: TRBJ2-7
CDR3: CASSTGHPLNTEAFF; V: TRBV7-2; J: TRBJ1-1
CDR3: CATRTGANTGELFF; V: TRBV24-1; J: TRBJ2-2
CDR3: CASSPEVQGNYGYTF; V: TRBV18; J: TRBJ1-2
CDR3: CASSQAPTGGDTGELFF; V: TRBV3-1/TRBV3-2; J: TRBJ2-2
CDR3: CASSPRGQGRYGGYTF; V: TRBV7-9; J: TRBJ1-2
CDR3: CASSPYAGQDEKLFF; V: TRBV18; J: TRBJ1-4